This TCR beta chain was recorded in a study of CD8+CD57+ T cells in acquired aplastic anemia. The V end was cut by 2 bases, the J end by 3 bases, with 11 bases between. Per germline, CDR1 DFQATT and CDR2 SNEGSKA (reference sequence). CDR3 length equals 13 residues. Patients selected for sequencing had displayed CD8+CD57+ cell expansion by flow cytometry. CDR3 and TCR beta VDJ profiling relied on genomic DNA as the template. TCRdb itself ran the reads through MiXCR, one entry per CDR3 protein. The repertoire consists of about 200,000 distinct CDR3 sequences, with less than 75% occurring once and the leading ten covering roughly 50%.

The clonotype comes from a human donor with aplastic anemia. The chain combines TRBV20-1 with TRBJ2-7, with D tentatively TRBD1 (6 bases). The sequencing input was sorted CD4+, CD8+, or CD8+CD57+ T cells (not recorded which) from PBMCs. CDR3 in amino acids: CSARTGGLYEQYF. CDR3 sequence (DNA): TGCAGTGCTAGAACTGGGGGCCTCTACGAGCAGTACTTC.